This T cell receptor (beta chain) was captured by sequencing in a study of cytomegalovirus exposure and HLA in healthy donors. TCRdb's copy holds only in-frame clones and misses some; the assay was immunoSEQ multiplex PCR. The top ten hold approximately 1% of the sample, which has 100,000 to 150,000 clones, roughly 89% seen once. Study observations and caveats: Rare TCR sequences dominated, though some public TCRs recurred in many donors. It was reportedly the case that the classifier diagnosed cytomegalovirus status with high specificity and sensitivity. In vitro work confirmed that three CMV-associated chains recognize CMV antigens.

CDR3 length: 18 amino acids. V shed 6 bases and J shed 5 bases, with 28 bases lying between them. The germline gives CDR1 MDHEN, CDR2 SYDVKM. Concerning this clone: The antigen remains unidentified.

The chain recombines TRBV28 with TRBJ1-2, with a weak D call TRBD1 (6 bases). The sequenced sample consisted of PBMCs. This clonotype originated in a woman aged 18-29 years in good health and CMV-seronegative. CDR3 protein: CASSRRTGHSSTGYGYTF. CDR3 bases: TGTGCCAGCAGCCGGAGAACGGGACATTCCTCGACGGGGTATGGCTACACCTTC.